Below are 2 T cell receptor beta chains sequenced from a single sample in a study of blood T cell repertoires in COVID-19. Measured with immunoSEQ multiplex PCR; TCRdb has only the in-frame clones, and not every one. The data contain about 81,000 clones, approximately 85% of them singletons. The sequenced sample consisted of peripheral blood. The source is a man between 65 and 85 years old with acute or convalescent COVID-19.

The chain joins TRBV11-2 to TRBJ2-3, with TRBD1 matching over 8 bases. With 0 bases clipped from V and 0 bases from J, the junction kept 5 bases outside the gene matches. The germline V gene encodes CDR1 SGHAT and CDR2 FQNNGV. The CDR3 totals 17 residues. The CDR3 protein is CASSLEGTGVSTDTQYF. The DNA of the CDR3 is TGTGCCAGCAGCTTAGAGGGGACAGGTGTTAGCACAGATACGCAGTATTTT.

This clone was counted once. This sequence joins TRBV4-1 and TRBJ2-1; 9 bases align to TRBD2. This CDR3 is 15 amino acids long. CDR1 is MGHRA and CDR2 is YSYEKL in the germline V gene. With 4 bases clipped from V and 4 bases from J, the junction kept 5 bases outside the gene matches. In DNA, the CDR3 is TGCGCCAGCAGCCTTAGCGGGAGTCCGTACAATGAGCAGTTCTTC. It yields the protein CASSLSGSPYNEQFF.